The 31 T cell receptor beta chains below all came from one sample that was sequenced in a study of blood T cell repertoires in COVID-19. Here immunoSEQ multiplex PCR was the method, and the copy in TCRdb shows in-frame clones only, minus some. The profile shows approximately 200,000 clones, approximately 86% of them singletons. The sample comprised PBMCs or T cells enriched from blood (not recorded which). These receptors were collected from a woman in her 30s who had been exposed to COVID-19.

The genes are TRBV6-2 or TRBV6-3 and TRBJ1-1; 10 bases are a match to TRBD1. The CDR3 has 18 residues. Unmatched junction bases numbered 10, after V lost 0 bases and J lost 3 bases. CDR1 is MNHEY, CDR2 SVGEGT, per germline. The CDR3 is CASSYSPPATGGHTEAFF. The CDR3, as DNA: TGTGCCAGCAGTTACTCCCCACCCGCGACAGGGGGCCACACTGAAGCTTTCTTT.

The J gene is TRBJ2-3, the V gene TRBV19, with D unclear. Deletions cut 3 bases from V and 3 bases from J, with 7 bases between. Per the germline V gene, CDR1 is LNHDA and CDR2 is SQIVND (reference sequence). The CDR3 length is 13 residues. CDR3 coding DNA: TGTGCCAGTAGTATGGCCATTACAGATACGCAGTATTTT. It codes for CASSMAITDTQYF.

The CDR3 coding sequence is TGTGCCAGCAGCTTTAGGAGTGAGACCCAGTACTTC. Translated: CASSFRSETQYF. V is TRBV5-5 and J is TRBJ2-5, with D unresolved. Trimming shortened V by 2 bases and J by 5 bases, and 7 bases separated the two germline ends. Looked up from germline, CDR1 is SGHKS and CDR2 is YYEKEE (reference sequence). The CDR3 has 12 residues.

This chain uses TRBV5-1 with TRBJ2-7, with TRBD1 as a possible D gene (5 bases). V shed 2 bases and J shed 2 bases, with 17 bases lying between them. This CDR3 contains 16 residues. Looked up from germline, CDR1 is SGHRS and CDR2 is YFSETQ. This CDR3 is CASSFITWGAPYEQYF. DNA for the CDR3: TGCGCCAGCAGCTTTATTACGTGGGGCGCTCCCTACGAGCAGTACTTC.

The chain carries TRBV19 and TRBJ2-1; TRBD1 agrees at 8 bases. The CDR3 sequence is 16 residues long. The V gene's germline CDR1 is LNHDA and CDR2 SQIVND (reference sequence). V lost 3 bases and J lost 7; bases outside the gene matches: 11. In DNA form, the CDR3 reads TGTGCCAGTAGTATCAACTTAGGGACAGGTTTGAATGAGCAGTTCTTC. Protein product: CASSINLGTGLNEQFF.

In its sample, this clone was seen once. The chain carries TRBV5-1 and TRBJ1-2; D remains ambiguous. The CDR3 has 12 residues. V lost 4 bases and J lost 8, with 12 bases in between. Germline V gene data show CDR1 as SGHRS and CDR2 as YFSETQ. DNA of the CDR3: TGCGCCAGCAGCAGCTTCGAGGGAGGCTACACCTTC. Residues: CASSSFEGGYTF.

This clone has a handful of counts. The rearrangement links TRBV5-1 to TRBJ1-4, with D unresolved. The CDR3 has 13 residues. V lost 4 bases, J lost 12 bases, and 16 bases lay in between. From germline, CDR1 is SGHRS and CDR2 YFSETQ. The CDR3, as DNA: TGCGCCAGCAGCAACCATCTCGGGGAGGAACTGTTTTTT. Translation gives CASSNHLGEELFF.

This clone is a singleton in its sample. The chain recombines TRBV30 with TRBJ1-6; D perhaps matches TRBD1 (6 bases). This CDR3 is 15 amino acids long. Trimming stripped 6 bases from V and 0 bases from J, with 12 bases between. Looked up from germline, CDR1 is GTSNPN and CDR2 is SVGIG (reference sequence). The CDR3 loop is CACQTGSSYNSPLHF. The CDR3 DNA follows: TGTGCCTGCCAAACAGGGAGCTCCTATAATTCACCCCTCCACTTT.

This clone was detected only a few times. The chain employs TRBV5-1 and TRBJ1-2, with 8 bases lining up with TRBD1. Germline loops: CDR1 SGHRS, CDR2 YFSETQ. After removal of 4 bases from V and 8 bases from J, the junction contained 13 bases not matched to a gene. The CDR3 is 15 amino acids. This CDR3 reads CASSLGGTGTKGYTF. The DNA for the CDR3 is TGCGCCAGCAGCCTGGGAGGGACAGGCACGAAGGGCTACACCTTC.

This rearrangement joins TRBV15 to TRBJ1-5; tentatively, D is TRBD1 (6 bases). CDR1 and CDR2 from the germline V gene are LNHNV and YYDKDF (reference sequence). This CDR3 has 16 residues. With 2 bases removed from V and 0 bases from J, the gap between germline ends came to 11 bases. Here the CDR3 reads CATSRKQGYSNQPQHF. CDR3 DNA: TGTGCCACCAGCAGAAAACAGGGTTATAGCAATCAGCCCCAGCATTTT.

This chain connects TRBV2 to TRBJ1-4, with a tentative D call TRBD1 (6 bases). The CDR3 is 15 residues long. The germline V and J ends were trimmed by 6 bases and 0 bases, with 11 bases remaining between them. Germline CDR1 reads SNHLY; CDR2 reads FYNNEI. CDR3 residues: CASSARTATNEKLFF. In DNA form, the CDR3 reads TGTGCCAGCAGCGCCAGGACAGCAACTAATGAAAAACTGTTTTTT.

With regard to this clone: Within the sample, other DNA sequences also encode this same CDR3. CDR3 region: CASSQGGYGYTF. CDR3 bases: TGTGCCAGCAGCCAAGGCGGTTATGGCTACACCTTC. This chain uses TRBV3-1 (or the pseudogene TRBV3-2) with TRBJ1-2; D uncertain. In germline, CDR1 is LGHDT, CDR2 YNNKEL (reference sequence). The V end was cut by 1 base, the J end by 5 bases, with 5 bases between. The length of the CDR3 is 12 residues.

The chain joins TRBV3-1 (or the pseudogene TRBV3-2) to TRBJ1-2, with 8 bases matching TRBD1. Unmatched junction bases numbered 3, after V lost 1 base and J lost 5 bases. Germline CDR1 is LGHDT and CDR2 is YNNKEL (reference sequence). This CDR3 region has 14 residues. The CDR3 bases are TGTGCCAGCAGCCAAGTGAGGACAGGGTATGGCTACACCTTC. Translation gives CASSQVRTGYGYTF.

This clone was counted between two and nine times. The chain joins TRBV10-1 to TRBJ2-1; D gene uncertain. The CDR3 extends over 18 amino acids. V was cut by 6 bases and J by 0 bases, with 21 bases left in between. Germline-derived CDR1 and CDR2 are WNHNN and SYGVQD (reference sequence). CDR3 DNA sequence: TGCGCCAGCAGCCCAAGTACCTGGCAGGCTCTCTCCTACAATGAGCAGTTCTTC. Its protein is CASSPSTWQALSYNEQFF.

The chain employs TRBV25-1 and TRBJ1-3; D perhaps matches TRBD1 (6 bases). Per the germline V gene, CDR1 is MGHDK and CDR2 is SYGVNS. V was cut by 6 bases and J by 3 bases, with 15 bases left in between. The CDR3 sequence is 15 residues long. The CDR3 loop is CASSPQGSDGNTIYF. The CDR3 bases are TGTGCCAGCAGCCCGCAGGGGTCAGATGGAAACACCATATATTTT.

This chain connects TRBV9 to TRBJ1-2; D is uncertain. Germline CDR1 SGDLS, CDR2 YYNGEE. Trimming shortened V by 4 bases and J by 0 bases, and 13 bases separated the two germline ends. The CDR3 extends over 15 amino acids. The CDR3 protein is CASSTVEEPNYGYTF. As DNA, the CDR3 is TGTGCCAGCAGCACCGTGGAGGAGCCTAACTATGGCTACACCTTC.

The chain employs TRBV7-9 and TRBJ1-1; D gene unclear. The CDR3 has 12 amino acids. Germline V CDR1 and CDR2: SEHNR, FQNEAQ (reference sequence). Trimming shortened V by 1 base and J by 5 bases, and 5 bases separated the two germline ends. CDR3 sequence: CASSLGRTEAFF. The DNA for the CDR3 is TGTGCCAGCAGCTTAGGGAGGACTGAAGCTTTCTTT.

V is TRBV13 and J is TRBJ2-7; 9 bases line up with TRBD1. This CDR3 contains 15 residues. Unmatched junction bases numbered 5, after V lost 5 bases and J lost 0 bases. Germline loops: CDR1 PRHDT, CDR2 FYEKMQ (reference sequence). CDR3 protein: CASSPSGQGSYEQYF. The CDR3 coding sequence is TGTGCCAGCAGCCCCTCGGGACAGGGCTCCTACGAGCAGTACTTC.

J is TRBJ1-1 and V is TRBV29-1; the D is unclear. CDR1 is SQVTM and CDR2 is ANQGSEA in the germline V gene. The CDR3 runs to 11 residues. Trimming stripped 4 bases from V and 6 bases from J, with 9 bases between. The CDR3 loop reads CSVVRGAEAFF. For the CDR3, the DNA is TGCAGCGTTGTGCGGGGAGCTGAAGCTTTCTTT. Variable domain in full (rest from reference TRBV29-1 and TRBJ1-1): SAVISQKPSRDICQRGTSLTIQCQVDSQVTMMFWYRQQPGQSLTLIATANQGSEATYESGFVIDKFPISRPNLTFSTLTVSNMSPEDSSIYLCSVVRGAEAFFGQGTRLTVV.

Comment on this clone: Other DNA sequences in the sample encode the same CDR3. The rearrangement joins TRBV27 to TRBJ1-2, with 12 bases fitting TRBD1. From germline, CDR1 is MNHEY and CDR2 SMNVEV (reference sequence). Trimming at V came to 5 bases and at J to 8 bases, leaving 9 bases not matched to a gene. The CDR3 has 15 amino acids. DNA of the CDR3: TGTGCCAGCAGTCCCCCGGGACAGGGGGCGCGGGGCTACACCTTC. It yields the protein CASSPPGQGARGYTF.

The chain links TRBV7-2 to TRBJ1-3; D not certain. The germline V gene encodes CDR1 SGHTA and CDR2 FQGNSA. The CDR3 runs 14 residues. The V gene lost 6 bases and the J gene lost 0 bases, with 9 bases spanning the gap. CDR3 residues: CASSFKSSGNTIYF. CDR3 sequence (DNA): TGTGCCAGCAGTTTTAAGAGCTCTGGAAACACCATATATTTT.

The chain's CDR3 is CASRPRDRFGNTEAFF. The CDR3 nucleotides read TGTGCAAGTCGCCCGCGGGACAGGTTCGGGAACACTGAAGCTTTCTTT. The chain combines TRBV12-2 with TRBJ1-1; no DNA check was done on the table's D call, TRBD1. TRBV12-2 is a pseudogene. The CDR3 loop spans 16 amino acids.

The J gene is TRBJ2-1, the V gene TRBV5-1; 15 positions match TRBD2. V lost 1 base, J lost 9 bases, and 5 bases stayed unmatched. From germline, CDR1 is SGHRS and CDR2 YFSETQ. This CDR3 has 16 residues. The CDR3 coding sequence is TGCGCCAGCAGCTTGCAAGGACTAGCGGGGGGGAGTGAGCAGTTCTTC. Translation gives CASSLQGLAGGSEQFF.

This clone showed up just once. The chain employs TRBV2 and TRBJ1-2; D gene ambiguous. V was shortened by 2 bases and J by 8 bases, with 15 bases between the two germline ends. The germline gives CDR1 SNHLY, CDR2 FYNNEI. The CDR3 has 14 amino acids. Written as DNA, the CDR3 is TGTGCCAGCAGTGAATGGCAGCGCCTCATGGGCTACACCTTC. Translating gives CASSEWQRLMGYTF.

The CDR3 here is CASKGEGIYEQYF. CDR3 bases: TGTGCCAGCAAAGGGGAGGGAATTTACGAGCAGTACTTC. This chain uses TRBV19 with TRBJ2-7, with 7 positions matching TRBD2. The V segment lost 9 bases and the J segment 4 bases; nucleotides outside the gene matches: 9. The germline V gene encodes CDR1 LNHDA and CDR2 SQIVND (reference sequence). The CDR3 length is 13 residues. Full variable domain (missing parts from reference TRBV19 and TRBJ2-7): DGGITQSPKYLFRKEGQNVTLSCEQNLNHDAMYWYRQDPGQGLRLIYYSQIVNDFQKGDIAEGYSVSREKKESFPLTVTSAQKNPTAFYLCASKGEGIYEQYFGPGTRLTVT.

The chain combines TRBV19 with TRBJ1-2, with D perhaps TRBD1 (6 bases). Per the germline V gene, CDR1 is LNHDA and CDR2 is SQIVND (reference sequence). This CDR3 is built from 16 residues. Trimming removed 2 bases from V and 4 bases from J, with 17 bases in between. The CDR3 reads CASSILPTGFPYGYTF. The CDR3 DNA sequence: TGTGCCAGTAGTATACTCCCGACAGGTTTCCCCTATGGCTACACCTTC. Full variable domain (outside the CDR3, taken from reference TRBV19 and TRBJ1-2): DGGITQSPKYLFRKEGQNVTLSCEQNLNHDAMYWYRQDPGQGLRLIYYSQIVNDFQKGDIAEGYSVSREKKESFPLTVTSAQKNPTAFYLCASSILPTGFPYGYTFGSGTRLTVV.

The J gene is TRBJ2-1, the V gene TRBV11-2; 7 nucleotides align to TRBD2. V lost 0 bases, J lost 3 bases, and 5 bases stayed unmatched. Germline CDR1 is SGHAT and CDR2 is FQNNGV. The CDR3 consists of 16 residues. CDR3 sequence reads: CASSLEYSGNYNEQFF. CDR3 nucleotides: TGTGCCAGCAGCTTAGAGTACAGCGGGAACTACAATGAGCAGTTCTTC.

This chain joins TRBV18 and TRBJ2-1; D gene unclear. With 8 bases removed from V and 1 base from J, the gap between germline ends came to 12 bases. The germline CDR1 and CDR2 sequences are KGHSH and LQKENI. The CDR3 runs 14 residues. The CDR3 region has the DNA TGTGCCAGCGCAGGATCTTATTCCTACAATGAGCAGTTCTTC. It specifies CASAGSYSYNEQFF.

J is TRBJ1-2 and V is TRBV9; D gene unclear. The V gene's germline CDR1 is SGDLS and CDR2 YYNGEE. V was shortened by 0 bases and J by 5 bases, with 8 bases between the two germline ends. The CDR3 sequence is 13 residues long. The CDR3 DNA sequence: TGTGCCAGCAGCGTAGACGGCGGTTATGGCTACACCTTC. Its translation: CASSVDGGYGYTF.

The V call is TRBV10-2, the J call TRBJ2-2; 8 positions agree with TRBD1. Germline CDR1 is WSHSY and CDR2 is SAAADI. This CDR3 is built from 13 residues. The V gene end was trimmed by 6 bases and the J gene end by 5 bases; junction bases not matched to a gene: 2. The CDR3 nucleotides read TGCGCCAGCAGAAGACAGGGGACCGGGGAGCTGTTTTTT. Amino acids: CASRRQGTGELFF.

V gene TRBV3-1 (or the pseudogene TRBV3-2) combines with J gene TRBJ1-6; no clear D gene. The CDR3 runs 15 residues. CDR1 is LGHDT and CDR2 is YNNKEL in the germline V gene (reference sequence). V gave up 0 bases and J gave up 8 bases, with 11 bases separating them. The CDR3 coding sequence is TGTGCCAGCAGCCAAGACACACGGACTGATTCACCCCTCCACTTT. Amino acids: CASSQDTRTDSPLHF.